These 22 T cell receptor beta chains came from one sample sequenced in a study of blood T cell repertoires in COVID-19. Sequencing used immunoSEQ multiplex PCR; TCRdb keeps in-frame clones, though not all of them. Here the sample spans about 220,000 clones, 84% being singletons. Sequencing was done on a sample of peripheral blood. The receptors were gathered from a woman in her sixties who had recovered from COVID-19.

The J gene is TRBJ1-4, the V gene TRBV19; D remains unclear. Germline CDR1 is LNHDA and CDR2 is SQIVND (reference sequence). The CDR3 runs to 16 residues. The V end lost 0 bases, the J end lost 8 bases, and 16 bases lay between the germline ends. CDR3: CASSIEYDQVEEKLFF. In nucleotides, the CDR3 is TGTGCCAGTAGTATAGAGTACGATCAAGTGGAGGAAAAACTGTTTTTT.

The V call is TRBV15, the J call TRBJ2-1; 9 bases are a match to TRBD2. This CDR3 comprises 15 residues. Germline V gene data show CDR1 as LNHNV and CDR2 as YYDKDF (reference sequence). The V and J ends lost 2 bases and 9 bases, in that order; junction bases with no gene match: 8. The CDR3 DNA follows: TGTGCCACCAGCAGAAATAGCGGGGGCGGGGTTGAGCAGTTCTTC. It translates to CATSRNSGGGVEQFF.

The chain couples TRBV15 to TRBJ2-1; 9 bases are a match to TRBD2. Germline V CDR1 and CDR2: LNHNV, YYDKDF (reference sequence). The J segment lost 6 bases and the V segment lost 6 bases, leaving 6 bases of the junction unmatched. The CDR3 spans 14 residues. The DNA of the CDR3 is TGTGCCACCAGTCAGCGGGGGGTAGGCAATGAGCAGTTCTTC. Translated, it gives CATSQRGVGNEQFF. The full variable domain, with the rest looked up from reference TRBV15 and TRBJ2-1, is DAMVIQNPRYQVTQFGKPVTLSCSQTLNHNVMYWYQQKSSQAPKLLFHYYDKDFNNEADTPDNFQSRRPNTSFCFLDIRSPGLGDTAMYLCATSQRGVGNEQFFGPGTRLTVL.

V and J are TRBV7-6 and TRBJ1-6, with 9 nucleotides matching TRBD1. The CDR3 covers 17 residues. V was clipped by 5 bases and J by 2 bases; unmatched bases: 7. Germline loops: CDR1 SGHVS, CDR2 FNYEAQ. The CDR3 region is CASSMGQGITYNSPLHF. As DNA, the CDR3 is TGTGCCAGCAGCATGGGACAGGGTATCACCTATAATTCACCCCTCCACTTT. Full variable domain (outside the CDR3, taken from reference TRBV7-6 and TRBJ1-6): GAGVSQSPRYKVTKRGQDVALRCDPISGHVSLYWYRQALGQGPEFLTYFNYEAQQDKSGLPNDRFSAERPEGSISTLTIQRTEQRDSAMYRCASSMGQGITYNSPLHFGNGTRLTVT.

This chain connects TRBV7-8 to TRBJ2-7; 10 bases fit TRBD2. CDR1 and CDR2 from the germline V gene are SGHVS and FQNEAQ. Trimming took 5 bases from V and 2 from J; bases not matched to a gene: 12. This CDR3 spans 17 amino acids. The CDR3 DNA reads as TGTGCCAGCAGCAAAAGGCCCCCTAGCGGGAGAGCCTACGAGCAGTACTTC. Encoded protein: CASSKRPPSGRAYEQYF.

The gene calls are TRBV12-5 and TRBJ2-6; D is perhaps TRBD2 (6 bases). The CDR3 extends over 17 amino acids. V gave up 5 bases and J gave up 2 bases, with 16 bases separating them. The germline gives CDR1 LGHNT, CDR2 FRNRAP. The CDR3 sequence is CASGERPGLPGANVLTF. The CDR3 DNA follows: TGTGCTAGTGGTGAACGACCGGGACTCCCTGGGGCCAACGTCCTGACTTTC.

The chain combines TRBV21-1 with TRBJ2-7; the table's D call of TRBD1 was not tested on the DNA. TRBV21-1 is a pseudogene segment. The CDR3 covers 13 residues. The CDR3 sequence is CASSRQKTYEQYF. The CDR3 DNA is TGTGCCAGCAGCAGACAGAAAACATACGAGCAGTACTTC.

The chain couples TRBV27 to TRBJ1-1, with D uncertain. V was pared by 6 bases and J by 1 base, with 12 bases between. From germline, CDR1 is MNHEY and CDR2 SMNVEV (reference sequence). The CDR3 runs to 14 residues. As DNA, the CDR3 is TGTGCCAGCAGGGGCCGTTATACGAACACTGAAGCTTTCTTT. This sequence encodes CASRGRYTNTEAFF.

This chain joins TRBV6-6 and TRBJ2-1; a weak D match, TRBD2 (5 bases). CDR3 size: 10 residues. The germline CDR1 and CDR2 sequences are MNHNY and SVGAGI (reference sequence). Trimming left V 8 bases short and J 10 bases short, with 9 bases between. DNA of the CDR3: TGTGCCAGCGGGGAGATCGAGCAGTTCTTC. Protein: CASGEIEQFF.

The chain couples TRBV18 to TRBJ2-7; D is possibly TRBD1 (6 bases). The V and J ends lost 5 bases and 2 bases respectively, with 13 bases between them. Germline CDR1 is KGHSH and CDR2 is LQKENI. The CDR3 length is 14 residues. The CDR3 DNA follows: TGTGCCAGCTCAAGGGGGACGGATACCTACGAGCAGTACTTC. It specifies CASSRGTDTYEQYF.

This chain links TRBV6-2 or TRBV6-3 with TRBJ1-5; tentatively, D is TRBD1 (5 bases). V was shortened by 2 bases and J by 4 bases, with 6 bases between the two germline ends. Per germline, CDR1 MNHEY and CDR2 SVGEGT. The CDR3 extends over 13 amino acids. The CDR3 DNA follows: TGTGCCAGCAGTTACCAGGGAAATCAGCCCCAGCATTTT. The encoded protein is CASSYQGNQPQHF.

Note on this clone: The junction departs from germline at one end; a sequencing error may be responsible. The CDR3 loop is CASSLAVRLVF. The CDR3 DNA is TGTGCCAGCAGCTTGGCGGTTCGGCTAGTCTTT. This chain connects TRBV5-8 to TRBJ1-1, with D hard to call. Germline CDR1 and CDR2: SGHTS and YDEGEE. There are 11 residues in the CDR3.

J is TRBJ1-1 and V is TRBV2; D is unresolved. Germline V gives CDR1 SNHLY, CDR2 FYNNEI. Trimming removed 7 bases at V and 4 bases at J, with 13 bases between. This CDR3 contains 13 residues. In nucleotides, the CDR3 is TGTGCCAGCAATGTGCGATCGGGCACTGAAGCTTTCTTT. This codes for CASNVRSGTEAFF.

This clone was observed once. J is TRBJ1-6 and V is TRBV5-6; TRBD1 aligns across 10 bases. Germline V CDR1 and CDR2: SGHDT, YYEEEE. The CDR3 extends over 14 amino acids. V shed 4 bases and J 9 bases; nucleotides not matched to a gene: 4. CDR3 amino acids: CASSRTGGRSPLHF. CDR3 bases: TGTGCCAGCAGCCGGACAGGGGGTCGTTCACCCCTCCACTTT.

This rearrangement joins TRBV7-3 to TRBJ1-2, with D possibly matching TRBD1 (5 bases). The CDR3 length is 14 residues. V was pared by 5 bases and J by 6 bases, with 16 bases between. Per the germline V gene, CDR1 is SGHTA and CDR2 is FQGTGA. The CDR3 region has the DNA TGTGCCAGCAGCCCAGATGGCGGGACCGATGGCTACACCTTC. Protein: CASSPDGGTDGYTF.

The chain links TRBV5-6 to TRBJ1-1; D is perhaps TRBD1 (5 bases). The V end was cut by 3 bases, the J end by 13 bases, with 16 bases between. Per the germline V gene, CDR1 is SGHDT and CDR2 is YYEEEE. This CDR3 contains 12 residues. This chain's CDR3 is CASSSGWGDGFF. CDR3 sequence (DNA): TGTGCCAGCAGCTCCGGGTGGGGGGATGGTTTCTTT.

The rearrangement joins TRBV4-3 to TRBJ1-1, with D possibly TRBD1 on 6 matching bases. This CDR3 is 15 amino acids long. In germline, CDR1 is LGHNA, CDR2 YSLEER. V lost 0 bases and J 4 bases, leaving 12 bases between the germline ends. The DNA of the CDR3 is TGCGCCAGCAGCCAAGACGGGGGAGGGGGCACTGAAGCTTTCTTT. This encodes CASSQDGGGGTEAFF.

The V call is TRBV6-2 or TRBV6-3, the J call TRBJ2-1; the D gene is possibly TRBD2 (7 bases). The germline gives CDR1 MNHEY, CDR2 SVGEGT. The CDR3 runs to 15 residues. The germline V and J ends were trimmed by 2 bases and 10 bases, with 18 bases remaining between them. The CDR3 here is CASSYHTRGGLEQFF. The DNA of the CDR3 is TGTGCCAGCAGTTACCATACACGCGGGGGCTTAGAGCAGTTCTTC.

The rearrangement uses TRBV3-1 (or the pseudogene TRBV3-2) and TRBJ1-4; possibly TRBD1 for D (5 bases). CDR3 length: 16 amino acids. CDR1 and CDR2 (germline): LGHDT, YNNKEL (reference sequence). V dropped 2 bases and J dropped 4 bases, with 14 bases sitting between them. The CDR3 region has the DNA TGTGCCAGCAGCCAATCCCAGGGTGGGCTTAATGAAAAACTGTTTTTT. Translating gives CASSQSQGGLNEKLFF.

The V gene is TRBV30, the J gene TRBJ2-5, with TRBD2 matching over 13 bases. After removal of 3 bases from V and 3 bases from J, the junction contained 1 base not matched to a gene. The germline V gene encodes CDR1 GTSNPN and CDR2 SVGIG (reference sequence). CDR3 length: 14 amino acids. The CDR3 DNA reads TGTGCCTGGAGCGGACTAGCGGGGGAAGAGACCCAGTACTTC. It codes for CAWSGLAGEETQYF.

J is TRBJ2-1 and V is TRBV7-3; 7 nucleotides agree with TRBD2. V dropped 5 bases and J dropped 4; count of bases not matched to a gene: 8. This CDR3 has 15 residues. Germline V CDR1 and CDR2: SGHTA, FQGTGA. The CDR3 protein is CASSDRGGGYNEQFF. DNA of the CDR3: TGTGCCAGCAGCGACCGCGGGGGTGGGTACAATGAGCAGTTCTTC.

The chain couples TRBV27 to TRBJ2-2; 8 bases agree with TRBD2. The CDR3 is 15 amino acids. Trimming cost V 6 bases and J 6 bases; bases outside gene matches: 9. Germline V gives CDR1 MNHEY, CDR2 SMNVEV (reference sequence). CDR3 DNA: TGTGCCAGCAGACCGGGACTAGGAATCGCCGGGGAGCTGTTTTTT. It translates to CASRPGLGIAGELFF.